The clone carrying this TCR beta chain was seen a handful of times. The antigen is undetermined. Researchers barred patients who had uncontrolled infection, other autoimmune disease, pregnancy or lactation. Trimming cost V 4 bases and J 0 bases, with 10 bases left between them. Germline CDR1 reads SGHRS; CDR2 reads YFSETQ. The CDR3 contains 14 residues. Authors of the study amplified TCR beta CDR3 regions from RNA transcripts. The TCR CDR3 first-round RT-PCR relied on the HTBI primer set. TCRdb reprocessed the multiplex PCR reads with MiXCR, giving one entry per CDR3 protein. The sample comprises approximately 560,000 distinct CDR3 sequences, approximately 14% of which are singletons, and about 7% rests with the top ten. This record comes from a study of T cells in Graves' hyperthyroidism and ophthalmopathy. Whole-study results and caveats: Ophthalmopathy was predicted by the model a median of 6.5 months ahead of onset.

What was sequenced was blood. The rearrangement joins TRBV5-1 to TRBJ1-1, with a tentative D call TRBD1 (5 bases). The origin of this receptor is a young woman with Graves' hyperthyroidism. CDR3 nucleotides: TGCGCCAGCAGCGCGGGACTTTTGAACACTGAAGCTTTCTTT. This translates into CASSAGLLNTEAFF.